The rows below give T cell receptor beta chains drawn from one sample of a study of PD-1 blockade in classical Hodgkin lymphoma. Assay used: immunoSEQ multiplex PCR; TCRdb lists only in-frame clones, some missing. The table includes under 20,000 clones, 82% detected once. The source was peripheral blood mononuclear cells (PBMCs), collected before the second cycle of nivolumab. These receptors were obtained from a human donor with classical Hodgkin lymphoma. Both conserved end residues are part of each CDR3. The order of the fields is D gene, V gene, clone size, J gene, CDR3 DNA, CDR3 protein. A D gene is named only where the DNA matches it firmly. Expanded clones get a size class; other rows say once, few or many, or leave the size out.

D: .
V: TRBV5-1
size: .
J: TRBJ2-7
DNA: TGCGCCAGCAGCTTGGCCGGCCACAGCTACGGGCAGTACTTC
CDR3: CASSLAGHSYGQYF

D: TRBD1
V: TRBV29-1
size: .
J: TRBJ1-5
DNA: TGCAGCGTACAAGGGACAGGGGGCCGATATAGCAATCAGCCCCAGCATTTT
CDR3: CSVQGTGGRYSNQPQHF

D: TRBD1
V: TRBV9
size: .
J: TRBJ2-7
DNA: TGTGCCAGCAGCGTATGGGGGGACAGGAACGACGAGCAGTACTTC
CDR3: CASSVWGDRNDEQYF

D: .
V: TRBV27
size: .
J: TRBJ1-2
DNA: TGTGCCAGCAGTTTAAATACCGGGGCCTTCTATGGCTACACCTTC
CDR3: CASSLNTGAFYGYTF

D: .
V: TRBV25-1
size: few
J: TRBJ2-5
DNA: TGTGCCAGCAGTGAATATGAGGGGCGAGAGACCCAGTACTTC
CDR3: CASSEYEGRETQYF

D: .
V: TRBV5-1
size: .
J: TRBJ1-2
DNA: TGCGCCAGCAGCACATTCCAGGGAGGCTATGGCTACACCTTC
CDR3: CASSTFQGGYGYTF

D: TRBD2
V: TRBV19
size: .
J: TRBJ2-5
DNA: TGTGCCAGTACCAATAGCGGACTAGGGGTCTGGGAGACCCAGTACTTC
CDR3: CASTNSGLGVWETQYF

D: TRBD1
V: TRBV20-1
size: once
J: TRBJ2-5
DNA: TGCAGTGCCAGCGAGGGGGCGACCCAGTACTTC
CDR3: CSASEGATQYF

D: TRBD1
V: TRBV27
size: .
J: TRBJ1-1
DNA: TGTGCCAGCAGTCTGGGGACAGGGGGCACTGAAGCTTTCTTT
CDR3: CASSLGTGGTEAFF

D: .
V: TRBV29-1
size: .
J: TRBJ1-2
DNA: TGCAGCGTTGAAACGGCGGACTATGGCTACACCTTC
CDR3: CSVETADYGYTF

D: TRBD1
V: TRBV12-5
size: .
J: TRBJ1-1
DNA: TGTGCTAGTGGTTTGGTACTCGGGACAGGGAACACTGAAGCTTTCTTT
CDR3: CASGLVLGTGNTEAFF

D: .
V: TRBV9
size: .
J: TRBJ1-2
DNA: TGTGCCACCGGACGCGGCGGGGATGGCTACACCTTC
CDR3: CATGRGGDGYTF

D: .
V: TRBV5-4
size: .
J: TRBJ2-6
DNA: TGTGCCAGCAGCTTAGGGGAACGCTCTGGGGCCAACGTCCTGACTTTC
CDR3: CASSLGERSGANVLTF

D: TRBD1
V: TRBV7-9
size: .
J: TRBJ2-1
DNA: TGTGCCAGCAGACCTAGACAGGGGGCAGAAAATGAGCAGTTCTTC
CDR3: CASRPRQGAENEQFF

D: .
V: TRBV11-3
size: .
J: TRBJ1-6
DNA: TGTGCCAGCAGCCTGGGACGGATCAATTCACCCCTCCACTTT
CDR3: CASSLGRINSPLHF

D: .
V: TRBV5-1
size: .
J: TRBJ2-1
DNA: TGCGCCAGCAGCCTCGGGACTGGCAATGAGCAGTTCTTC
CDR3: CASSLGTGNEQFF